Below, 21 T cell receptor beta chains from the same sample are listed, as sequenced in a study of identifying expanded T cells in peripheral blood. The assay was immunoSEQ multiplex PCR, and TCRdb's table has in-frame clones only and misses some. The sample has fewer than 55,000 clones; 82% are singletons. The sequencing input was blood. The receptors stem from a person aged 18 to 75 in good health.

This clone was seen a few times. The chain employs TRBV5-1 and TRBJ1-2, with TRBD1 matching over 10 bases. The junction had 6 bases not matched to a gene; V was cut back by 3 bases and J by 7 bases. CDR1 is SGHRS and CDR2 is YFSETQ in the germline V gene. The CDR3 extends over 14 amino acids. The CDR3 bases are TGCGCCAGCAGCTCGGACAGGGGGTTGGGTGGCTACACCTTC. Protein: CASSSDRGLGGYTF.

The rearrangement joins TRBV5-1 to TRBJ1-1; 8 nucleotides align to TRBD1. The length of the CDR3 is 15 residues. The V and J ends lost 0 bases and 0 bases, in that order; junction bases with no gene match: 1. Germline lookup yields CDR1 SGHRS and CDR2 YFSETQ. The CDR3 spells CASSLDRGVNTEAFF. The CDR3 DNA is TGCGCCAGCAGCTTGGACAGGGGGGTGAACACTGAAGCTTTCTTT.

The rearrangement uses TRBV9 and TRBJ1-1; weak D call: TRBD1 (6 bases). This CDR3 has 13 residues. Trimming took 1 base from V and 9 from J, leaving 13 bases between them. In germline, CDR1 is SGDLS, CDR2 YYNGEE. The CDR3 region is CASSVSGEDKAFF. CDR3 coding DNA: TGTGCCAGCAGCGTATCAGGGGAGGACAAAGCTTTCTTT.

The J gene is TRBJ2-3, the V gene TRBV30; D remains ambiguous. Trimming pared 0 bases from V and 5 bases from J, leaving 3 bases between. CDR1 GTSNPN and CDR2 SVGIG come from the germline V gene (reference sequence). The CDR3 runs to 11 residues. CDR3 DNA: TGTGCCTGGAGTGTCGGAGATACGCAGTATTTT. Protein: CAWSVGDTQYF.

The chain carries TRBV6-5 and TRBJ1-4; 12 bases fit TRBD1. With V trimmed by 4 bases and J by 8 bases, 5 bases remained unmatched. From germline, CDR1 is MNHEY and CDR2 SVGAGI. The CDR3 covers 15 residues. The CDR3 loop reads CASSSTGTGGEKLFF. CDR3 nucleotide sequence: TGTGCCAGCAGTTCAACCGGGACAGGGGGCGAAAAACTGTTTTTT.

This clone has more than one count but fewer than ten. This chain uses TRBV9 with TRBJ1-2; the D gene is possibly TRBD1 (5 bases). The CDR3 consists of 13 residues. V lost 4 bases and J lost 6, with 13 bases in between. Germline CDR1 and CDR2: SGDLS and YYNGEE. In nucleotides, the CDR3 is TGTGCCAGCAGCCCTGGGACTAGGGATGGCTACACCTTC. The encoded protein is CASSPGTRDGYTF. Full variable domain (rest looked up from reference TRBV9 and TRBJ1-2): DSGVTQTPKHLITATGQRVTLRCSPRSGDLSVYWYQQSLDQGLQFLIQYYNGEERAKGNILERFSAQQFPDLHSELNLSSLELGDSALYFCASSPGTRDGYTFGSGTRLTVV.

The V and J genes are TRBV5-1 and TRBJ2-5, with D possibly being TRBD1 or TRBD2 (5 bases each). CDR3 size: 14 residues. V shed 7 bases and J shed 2 bases, with 15 bases lying between them. Germline V lookup: CDR1 SGHRS, CDR2 YFSETQ. CDR3 loop: CASHTGTHQETQYF. CDR3 DNA: TGCGCCAGCCATACCGGGACGCATCAAGAGACCCAGTACTTC.

The rearrangement links TRBV28 to TRBJ2-7; 9 positions agree with TRBD2. CDR1 and CDR2 (germline): MDHEN, SYDVKM. The CDR3 has 17 residues. Germline trimming cut 5 bases from V and 7 bases from J; bases unmatched to any gene: 18. The CDR3 spells CASSGQRGTSRTGEQYF. The CDR3 DNA reads as TGTGCCAGCAGTGGGCAACGAGGGACTAGCAGGACCGGGGAGCAGTACTTC.

CDR3 DNA sequence: TGTGCCAGCAGTGTGGGTGGGGTAGATACGCAGTATTTT. It translates to CASSVGGVDTQYF. The chain has TRBV9 and TRBJ2-3; unclear D gene. Per germline, CDR1 SGDLS and CDR2 YYNGEE. V dropped 5 bases and J dropped 5 bases, with 12 bases sitting between them. The CDR3 runs to 13 residues.

The rearrangement links TRBV30 to TRBJ1-5; D perhaps matches TRBD1 (5 bases). V shed 1 base and J shed 7 bases, with 8 bases lying between them. The CDR3 sequence is 12 residues long. Germline V gene data show CDR1 as GTSNPN and CDR2 as SVGIG (reference sequence). The CDR3 loop is CAWSAGNQPQHF. CDR3 DNA sequence: TGTGCCTGGAGTGCAGGGAACCAGCCCCAGCATTTT.

The rearrangement joins TRBV9 to TRBJ1-1; the D gene is possibly TRBD1 (6 bases). The CDR3 is 14 amino acids. Germline V gene lookup returns CDR1 SGDLS and CDR2 YYNGEE. V was cut by 3 bases and J by 5 bases, with 14 bases left in between. CDR3 in DNA: TGTGCCAGCAGCGGTGACGGGGGGCGAACTGAAGCTTTCTTT. Translation gives CASSGDGGRTEAFF. The full variable domain, rest sourced from reference TRBV9 and TRBJ1-1, is DSGVTQTPKHLITATGQRVTLRCSPRSGDLSVYWYQQSLDQGLQFLIQYYNGEERAKGNILERFSAQQFPDLHSELNLSSLELGDSALYFCASSGDGGRTEAFFGQGTRLTVV.

The chain couples TRBV6-5 to TRBJ1-5; maybe TRBD1 (5 bases). In germline, CDR1 is MNHEY, CDR2 SVGAGI. V gave up 8 bases and J gave up 5 bases, with 13 bases separating them. There are 13 residues in the CDR3. The chain's CDR3 is CASAGGRDQPQHF. CDR3 in DNA: TGTGCCAGCGCCGGGGGGAGAGATCAGCCCCAGCATTTT.

V and J are TRBV5-1 and TRBJ2-7; possible D gene TRBD2, 5 bases. V shed 5 bases and J shed 3 bases, with 12 bases lying between them. CDR1 and CDR2 (germline): SGHRS, YFSETQ. This CDR3 comprises 13 residues. CDR3 in amino acids: CASRDIRGYEQYF. The DNA for the CDR3 is TGCGCCAGCAGAGACATTCGGGGCTACGAGCAGTACTTC.

This clone was detected only a few times. At one end the junction does not follow the germline gene, possibly because of a read error. V and J are TRBV28 and TRBJ1-2; perhaps TRBD1 as D (5 bases). CDR3 length: 11 residues. CDR1 is MDHEN and CDR2 is SYDVKM in the germline V gene. Here the CDR3 DNA reads TGTGCCAGCAGTCCTCCTCCTGGGACGAACTTC. Encoded protein: CASSPPPGTNF.

This clone has just one count. The chain links TRBV6-5 to TRBJ2-2; D not certain. Trimming cost V 7 bases and J 6 bases, with 6 bases left between them. The germline CDR1 and CDR2 sequences are MNHEY and SVGAGI. This CDR3 spans 11 amino acids. DNA of the CDR3: TGTGCCAGCACAGTCTCCGGGGAGCTGTTTTTT. The encoded protein is CASTVSGELFF.

This chain uses TRBV4-2 with TRBJ2-7; weak D call: TRBD2 (5 bases). The CDR3 spans 15 residues. Trimming removed 0 bases from V and 3 bases from J, with 12 bases in between. Germline V gene lookup returns CDR1 LGHNA and CDR2 YNFKEQ. The CDR3 region is CASSQENGVGYEQYF. The CDR3, as DNA: TGTGCCAGCAGCCAAGAGAACGGGGTCGGCTACGAGCAGTACTTC.

This clone was seen a few times. This rearrangement joins TRBV7-6 to TRBJ2-3; TRBD1 matches at 11 bases. V gave up 6 bases and J gave up 4 bases; unmatched junction bases: 9. Germline V gives CDR1 SGHVS, CDR2 FNYEAQ. The CDR3 runs to 16 residues. The CDR3 sequence: CASRQLPGQGADTQYF. In DNA form, the CDR3 reads TGTGCCAGCAGGCAATTACCGGGACAGGGGGCAGATACGCAGTATTTT.

The chain uses TRBV7-9 and TRBJ1-5, with 8 bases that match TRBD1. The CDR3 covers 15 residues. J gave up 6 bases and V 5 bases, and 9 bases lay outside the gene matches. CDR1 and CDR2 (germline): SEHNR, FQNEAQ (reference sequence). Here the CDR3 reads CASSPDRGRGQPQHF. CDR3 bases: TGTGCCAGCAGCCCTGACAGGGGAAGGGGTCAGCCCCAGCATTTT.

The gene calls are TRBV7-9 and TRBJ2-1; D unresolved. Germline CDR1 SEHNR, CDR2 FQNEAQ (reference sequence). The CDR3 extends over 13 amino acids. V dropped 0 bases and J dropped 4 bases, with 4 bases sitting between them. CDR3 nucleotide sequence: TGTGCCAGCAGCTTAGCTAGGTACAATGAGCAGTTCTTC. This translates into CASSLARYNEQFF.

This chain uses TRBV19 with TRBJ2-3; 9 bases map to TRBD1. V lost 5 bases and J lost 3; bases outside the gene matches: 6. The germline gives CDR1 LNHDA, CDR2 SQIVND (reference sequence). The CDR3 is 15 amino acids. The CDR3 region has the DNA TGTGCCAGTAGTTTCCAAGACAGGGGGACAGATACGCAGTATTTT. Translating it yields CASSFQDRGTDTQYF.

The chain uses TRBV7-9 and TRBJ1-1, with D uncertain. The CDR3 runs 14 residues. V shed 5 bases and J shed 3 bases, with 13 bases lying between them. Germline loops: CDR1 SEHNR, CDR2 FQNEAQ (reference sequence). The chain's CDR3 is CASSPGRAHTEAFF. DNA of the CDR3: TGTGCCAGCAGCCCGGGGAGGGCCCACACTGAAGCTTTCTTT.